This T cell receptor (beta chain) was obtained from a study of patients and donors after allogeneic stem cell transplantation. CDR3 length: 14 amino acids. The V end was cut by 3 bases, the J end by 4 bases, with 13 bases between. The germline V gene encodes CDR1 SGDLS and CDR2 YYNGEE. TCRdb redid the calling of the RT-PCR reads with MiXCR, one entry per CDR3 protein. The sample holds roughly 940,000 distinct CDR3 sequences, approximately 19% seen once. The origin of this receptor is a human donor who was either an allogeneic HSCT recipient or a stem cell or donor lymphocyte infusion donor (not recorded which). It is not recorded whose cells these are; they may come from a transplant donor. The V call is TRBV9, the J call TRBJ1-1; D may be TRBD1 (5 bases). Source material: blood, either unsorted or a sorted T cell fraction (not recorded which). This CDR3 reads CASSASGTATEAFF. In nucleotides, the CDR3 is TGTGCCAGCAGCGCAAGCGGGACCGCCACTGAAGCTTTCTTT.